These 18 T cell receptor beta chains share one sample of origin, sequenced in a study of cytomegalovirus exposure and HLA in healthy donors (dated 2017 in TCRdb). The method behind the library was the immunoSEQ multiplex PCR assay. For the multiplex PCR, a mixture combining 60 forward primers for TCR Vbeta segments and 13 reverse primers for TCR Jbeta segments was used. The clones in this table, taken by TCRdb from immuneACCESS, are in-frame only. Not every clone is retained; where verified, under half of the shortfall comes from an unresolved V gene, and the cause of the rest is unknown. Recorded for this sample are about 140,000 clones; around 77% of them occurred a single time. Of the sample, about 5.3% falls within the top ten clones. Sequencing input: PBMCs. Receptors originate from a woman aged 45-60 years in good health and CMV-seronegative.

V usage is TRBV10-3 and J usage is TRBJ2-1, with D possibly TRBD2 on 7 matching bases. The CDR3 is 16 amino acids. With 10 bases removed from V and 7 bases from J, the gap between germline ends came to 26 bases. The germline V gene has CDR1 ENHRY and CDR2 SYGVKD. The CDR3 reads CAKGGAIRPLCNEQFF. The CDR3 nucleotides read TGTGCCAAGGGGGGGGCAATCCGTCCCCTGTGTAATGAGCAGTTCTTC.

V and J are TRBV7-3 and TRBJ2-3, with 9 bases aligning to TRBD2. V shed 6 bases, J shed 1 base, and the junction held 8 bases outside the gene matches. This CDR3 has 16 amino acids. Germline V gene sequence: CDR1 SGHTA, CDR2 FQGTGA. The CDR3 DNA is TGTGCCAGCAGTCTCCGACCTAGCGGGGGCACAGATACGCAGTATTTT. Protein product: CASSLRPSGGTDTQYF.

This clone came up a few times. Different DNA sequences within this sample yield the same CDR3. The chain has TRBV19 and TRBJ1-1, with D possibly being TRBD1 (6 bases). The CDR3 spans 13 residues. Between the trimmed V and J ends, which lost 2 bases and 3 bases, there was a span of 7 bases. The V gene's germline CDR1 is LNHDA and CDR2 SQIVND (reference sequence). The CDR3 protein is CASSIQGHTEAFF. DNA for the CDR3: TGTGCCAGTAGTATACAGGGGCACACTGAAGCTTTCTTT.

V gene TRBV29-1 combines with J gene TRBJ2-1; the D gene is possibly TRBD2 (6 bases). V was trimmed by 5 bases and J by 6 bases, leaving 14 bases between them. The CDR3 consists of 13 residues. Germline values: CDR1 SQVTM, CDR2 ANQGSEA. CDR3 nucleotide sequence: TGCAGCGTTTCCGGGACTGGGATCAATGAGCAGTTCTTC. Translated: CSVSGTGINEQFF.

The chain uses TRBV7-3 and TRBJ1-1, with unresolved D. The CDR3 contains 13 residues. Germline values: CDR1 SGHTA, CDR2 FQGTGA. Trimming pared 5 bases from V and 0 bases from J, leaving 7 bases between. Here the CDR3 reads CASSLYMNTEAFF. CDR3 nucleotide sequence: TGTGCCAGCAGCCTTTACATGAACACTGAAGCTTTCTTT.

The V and J genes are TRBV6-1 and TRBJ1-6, with 7 positions matching TRBD1. This CDR3 has 15 amino acids. The germline V gene has CDR1 MNHNS and CDR2 SASEGT. Trimming took 10 bases from V and 7 from J; bases not matched to a gene: 13. Written as DNA, the CDR3 is TGTGCCATCTCGATCCAGGGGGTAGAGAATTCACCCCTCCACTTT. Protein sequence: CAISIQGVENSPLHF.

The V and J genes are TRBV30 and TRBJ1-1; the D gene is possibly TRBD1 (6 bases). The CDR3 contains 14 residues. Germline V gives CDR1 GTSNPN, CDR2 SVGIG (reference sequence). V was trimmed by 1 base and J by 1 base, leaving 10 bases between them. The CDR3 region has the DNA TGTGCCTGGAGTGAGGGGGGGTGGAACACTGAAGCTTTCTTT. This gives the protein CAWSEGGWNTEAFF.

The chain uses TRBV5-1 and TRBJ2-7; 10 bases line up with TRBD1. CDR3 length equals 15 residues. Germline values: CDR1 SGHRS, CDR2 YFSETQ. Trimming took 3 bases from V and 5 from J; bases not matched to a gene: 8. Here the CDR3 reads CASSSLTGGKDEQYF. The CDR3 DNA reads as TGCGCCAGCAGCTCTTTGACAGGGGGCAAGGACGAGCAGTACTTC.

The V gene is TRBV5-1, the J gene TRBJ2-3, with 8 bases identical to TRBD2. The CDR3 spans 15 residues. Germline V CDR1 and CDR2: SGHRS, YFSETQ. Unmatched junction bases numbered 3, after V lost 0 bases and J lost 3 bases. The CDR3 region has the DNA TGCGCCAGCAGCTTGGAGGGACTAGTAACAGATACGCAGTATTTT. This codes for CASSLEGLVTDTQYF.

The CDR3 nucleotides read TGTGCCAGCAGTGATTCGGGGACACCTCGAGAGGAGCAGTACTTC. This encodes CASSDSGTPREEQYF. The gene calls are TRBV6-1 and TRBJ2-7; a possible D gene is TRBD1 (6 bases). There are 15 residues in the CDR3. CDR1 is MNHNS, CDR2 SASEGT, per germline. V dropped 3 bases and J dropped 7 bases, with 19 bases sitting between them.

The rearrangement uses TRBV9 and TRBJ1-2; TRBD1 matches at 7 bases. Germline V gene sequence: CDR1 SGDLS, CDR2 YYNGEE. Trimming cost V 2 bases and J 3 bases; bases outside gene matches: 1. The CDR3 totals 13 residues. CDR3 nucleotide sequence: TGTGCCAGCAGCGTCGGACAGGACTATGGCTACACCTTC. Protein: CASSVGQDYGYTF. Drawing the rest from reference TRBV9 and TRBJ1-2, the complete variable domain is DSGVTQTPKHLITATGQRVTLRCSPRSGDLSVYWYQQSLDQGLQFLIQYYNGEERAKGNILERFSAQQFPDLHSELNLSSLELGDSALYFCASSVGQDYGYTFGSGTRLTVV.

V and J are TRBV21-1 and TRBJ2-5; TRBD1 reflects the table's D call only, with no check against the DNA. TRBV21-1 constitutes a pseudogene. The CDR3 is 16 amino acids. CDR3: CASSAPWGTGQETQYF. In nucleotides, the CDR3 is TGTGCCAGCAGCGCCCCGTGGGGGACAGGGCAAGAGACCCAGTACTTC.

This clone was observed a few times. V is TRBV19 and J is TRBJ1-1, with 10 bases aligning to TRBD1. CDR1 and CDR2 (germline): LNHDA, SQIVND (reference sequence). This CDR3 is 15 amino acids long. J gave up 6 bases and V 5 bases, and 9 bases lay outside the gene matches. Written as DNA, the CDR3 is TGTGCCAGTAGTCCTTGGACAGGGGGGGACGCTGAAGCTTTCTTT. Encoded protein: CASSPWTGGDAEAFF.

The rearrangement joins TRBV6-1 to TRBJ2-7; D is unclear. The CDR3 loop spans 13 amino acids. Germline V gene sequence: CDR1 MNHNS, CDR2 SASEGT. Trimming pared 8 bases from V and 5 bases from J, leaving 16 bases between. The DNA for the CDR3 is TGTGCCAGCGTCCGCGCCAGGATGGACGAGCAGTACTTC. Translation gives CASVRARMDEQYF.

The chain combines TRBV6-1 with TRBJ1-3; TRBD1 agrees at 7 bases. V shed 4 bases, J shed 8 bases, and the junction held 5 bases outside the gene matches. Germline loops: CDR1 MNHNS, CDR2 SASEGT. The CDR3 is 13 amino acids. CDR3 residues: CASSARQGYTIYF. DNA of the CDR3: TGTGCCAGCAGTGCCAGACAGGGCTACACCATATATTTT.

The V gene is TRBV1, the J gene TRBJ2-1; the table names TRBD1, a call not compared with the DNA. TRBV1 counts as a pseudogene. CDR3 length equals 16 residues. The CDR3 DNA sequence: TGCACCAGCAGCCATCTAAGGGACAGGGGATCCAATGAGCAGTTCTTC. It codes for CTSSHLRDRGSNEQFF.

The V gene is TRBV5-4, the J gene TRBJ1-2, with 10 bases fitting TRBD1. Germline CDR1 is SGHNT and CDR2 is YYREEE (reference sequence). The CDR3 spans 14 residues. After removal of 1 base from V and 6 bases from J, the junction contained 3 bases not matched to a gene. The CDR3 loop is CASSLKGQGHGYTF. Here the CDR3 DNA reads TGTGCCAGCAGCTTGAAGGGACAGGGGCATGGCTACACCTTC.

V is TRBV6-5 and J is TRBJ1-2; 9 nucleotides agree with TRBD1. Looked up from germline, CDR1 is MNHEY and CDR2 is SVGAGI. V was pared by 5 bases and J by 7 bases, with 5 bases of the junction left unmatched. This CDR3 spans 13 amino acids. CDR3 in DNA: TGTGCCAGCAGTCAGGGACAGGGCATTGGCTACACCTTC. This sequence encodes CASSQGQGIGYTF.